This TCR beta chain derives from a study of blood T cell repertoires in COVID-19. On this clone itself: The sample holds other DNA sequences that translate to the same CDR3.

TCRdb's copy holds only in-frame clones and misses some; the assay was immunoSEQ multiplex PCR. There are some 230,000 clones in the sample; about 85% occur only once, and about 10% lies in the top ten. Germline CDR1 reads KGHSH; CDR2 reads LQKENI. This CDR3 region has 14 residues. V lost 3 bases and J lost 5, with 13 bases in between. The clonotype was recovered from a woman in her fifties or sixties with COVID-19, enrolled during active disease. The chain is built from TRBV18 and TRBJ1-1; tentative D call: TRBD1 (5 bases). Sequences were obtained from peripheral blood. This CDR3 reads CASSPGGRGTEAFF. The CDR3 coding sequence is TGTGCCAGCTCACCGGGGGGGAGAGGTACTGAAGCTTTCTTT.